These 14 T cell receptor beta chains came from one sample sequenced in a study of T cell responses to AZD1222 COVID-19 vaccine. Profiling relied on immunoSEQ multiplex PCR, and the TCRdb table lists in-frame clones only, not all of them. This table has about 56,000 clones, 75% to 90% appearing once. Source: peripheral blood, taken 28 days after the second AZD1222 dose. These receptors were taken from an adult who received the AZD1222 COVID-19 vaccine.

This chain joins TRBV19 and TRBJ1-5, with 7 bases matching TRBD1. The trim removed 3 bases at V and 2 bases at J, leaving 10 bases unmatched. Germline CDR1 LNHDA, CDR2 SQIVND (reference sequence). The CDR3 consists of 17 residues. The DNA for the CDR3 is TGTGCCAGTAGTATTTTGACAGGGAGGATTGGCAATCAGCCCCAGCATTTT. It encodes CASSILTGRIGNQPQHF.

V and J are TRBV28 and TRBJ2-3; no definite D call. Germline loops: CDR1 MDHEN, CDR2 SYDVKM. This CDR3 has 11 amino acids. Deletions cut 6 bases from V and 6 bases from J, with 7 bases between. CDR3 amino acids: CASSAPDTQYF. The CDR3 nucleotides are TGTGCCAGCAGCGCCCCCGATACGCAGTATTTT.

The V gene is TRBV5-5, the J gene TRBJ2-2; no clear D gene. Trimming took 4 bases from V and 5 from J, leaving 12 bases between them. The germline gives CDR1 SGHKS, CDR2 YYEKEE (reference sequence). The CDR3 has 14 amino acids. The chain's CDR3 is CASSKGRITGELFF. DNA for the CDR3: TGTGCCAGCAGCAAAGGACGGATTACCGGGGAGCTGTTTTTT.

This chain joins TRBV18 and TRBJ1-1, with 7 nucleotides matching TRBD1. J gave up 5 bases and V 5 bases, and 5 bases lay outside the gene matches. This CDR3 is built from 13 residues. Germline V gives CDR1 KGHSH, CDR2 LQKENI. The CDR3 DNA is TGTGCCAGCTCAGGACAGGAGACTACTGAAGCTTTCTTT. Protein product: CASSGQETTEAFF.

This chain joins TRBV28 and TRBJ1-1, with TRBD1 as a possible D gene (6 bases). The CDR3 covers 13 residues. The V gene's germline CDR1 is MDHEN and CDR2 SYDVKM. V dropped 5 bases and J dropped 4 bases, with 11 bases sitting between them. The CDR3: CASSRTVFTEAFF. The DNA of the CDR3 is TGTGCCAGCAGTCGGACAGTGTTCACTGAAGCTTTCTTT.

This sequence joins TRBV28 and TRBJ2-1; D remains ambiguous. The germline V gene has CDR1 MDHEN and CDR2 SYDVKM. The CDR3 has 12 amino acids. Trimming took off 6 bases at V and 11 bases at J, with 14 bases between the two ends. The CDR3 nucleotides are TGTGCCAGCAGGCTTCGAGGAAACAAGCAGTTCTTC. Protein: CASRLRGNKQFF.

This sequence joins TRBV2 and TRBJ1-1; D gene ambiguous. V was shortened by 6 bases and J by 0 bases, with 11 bases between the two germline ends. Per germline, CDR1 SNHLY and CDR2 FYNNEI. CDR3 length: 14 residues. CDR3 sequence reads: CASSLTVMNTEAFF. CDR3 in DNA: TGTGCCAGCAGCCTGACGGTGATGAACACTGAAGCTTTCTTT.

The chain links TRBV6-5 to TRBJ1-5; tentatively, D is TRBD1 (6 bases). Trimming stripped 10 bases from V and 4 bases from J, with 17 bases between. CDR3 size: 14 residues. The germline V gene encodes CDR1 MNHEY and CDR2 SVGAGI. CDR3 in amino acids: CAICEGGWNQPQHF. The CDR3 DNA sequence: TGTGCCATCTGCGAAGGGGGATGGAATCAGCCCCAGCATTTT.

This clone showed up just once. The rearrangement joins TRBV19 to TRBJ2-1, with D possibly TRBD1 on 7 matching bases. Germline CDR1 LNHDA, CDR2 SQIVND (reference sequence). The CDR3 consists of 16 residues. Trimming removed 2 bases from V and 4 bases from J, with 15 bases in between. This chain's CDR3 is CASSISAGGPYNEQFF. The CDR3 bases are TGTGCCAGTAGTATATCGGCAGGGGGGCCATACAATGAGCAGTTCTTC.

V usage is TRBV2 and J usage is TRBJ1-5, with TRBD1 as a possible D gene (5 bases). This CDR3 has 15 amino acids. The germline V gene encodes CDR1 SNHLY and CDR2 FYNNEI. The ends were cut back, 2 bases at V and 9 bases at J, with 17 bases in the middle. CDR3 DNA sequence: TGTGCCAGCAGTGAACCCCCAGGGCCGATTAGGCCCCAGCATTTT. Translating it yields CASSEPPGPIRPQHF.

This clone was seen only a few times. V is TRBV27 and J is TRBJ2-2; D is possibly TRBD2 (5 bases). V shed 6 bases and J shed 5 bases, with 13 bases lying between them. The germline CDR1 and CDR2 sequences are MNHEY and SMNVEV (reference sequence). CDR3 length: 14 amino acids. The CDR3 sequence is CASRLDPGTGELFF. CDR3 DNA sequence: TGTGCCAGCAGATTGGACCCGGGGACCGGGGAGCTGTTTTTT.

The V and J genes are TRBV28 and TRBJ1-2; 8 positions match TRBD1. The germline gives CDR1 MDHEN, CDR2 SYDVKM. The CDR3 sequence is 16 residues long. After removal of 6 bases from V and 2 bases from J, the junction contained 11 bases not matched to a gene. The CDR3 reads CASSDTVTGANYGYTF. CDR3 coding DNA: TGTGCCAGCAGCGATACAGTGACAGGGGCAAACTATGGCTACACCTTC.

This chain connects TRBV28 to TRBJ1-3, with D unresolved. Germline assignment: CDR1 MDHEN and CDR2 SYDVKM. The CDR3 runs to 15 residues. V dropped 5 bases and J dropped 1 base, with 12 bases sitting between them. The CDR3 nucleotides read TGTGCCAGCAGTCCCATAATGGGGTCTGGAAACACCATATATTTT. Protein: CASSPIMGSGNTIYF.

This clone was found once. V and J are TRBV30 and TRBJ1-6; a possible D gene is TRBD1 (6 bases). The V gene's germline CDR1 is GTSNPN and CDR2 SVGIG (reference sequence). The CDR3 totals 16 residues. Trimming cost V 2 bases and J 9 bases, with 20 bases left between them. The CDR3 DNA sequence: TGTGCCTGGAGTCAATCCGACCGGGGGCAGGGTTCACCCCTCCACTTT. This sequence encodes CAWSQSDRGQGSPLHF.